This T cell receptor (beta chain) was sequenced in a study of CD8+ T cells in alopecia areata. Trimming removed 1 base from V and 8 bases from J, with 11 bases in between. The germline gives CDR1 MGHRA, CDR2 YSYEKL. The length of the CDR3 is 13 residues. Findings of the study overall: Relative to mice, TCR sharing across patients was less clear, a difference possibly HLA-related. In lesional scalp, particularly from alopecia totalis/universalis, clonality was higher than in normal scalp. Besides other cells, scalp samples also yield sequences of resident alphabeta T cells from normal skin.

This clone was observed a single time. Its target is unknown. RNA extraction and reverse transcription yielded cDNA as sequencing template. The assay was immunoSEQ multiplex PCR, and TCRdb's table has in-frame clones only and misses some. There are under 250,000 clones in the sample; 56% occur only once, and around 5% lies in the top ten. The chain uses TRBV4-1 and TRBJ1-2; maybe TRBD1 (6 bases). The material sequenced was CD8+ T cells sorted from blood. The source of this sequence is a human donor in good health. In DNA form, the CDR3 reads TGCGCCAGCAGCCAAGGGGGGGCTGGAGGCTACACCTTC. It encodes CASSQGGAGGYTF.